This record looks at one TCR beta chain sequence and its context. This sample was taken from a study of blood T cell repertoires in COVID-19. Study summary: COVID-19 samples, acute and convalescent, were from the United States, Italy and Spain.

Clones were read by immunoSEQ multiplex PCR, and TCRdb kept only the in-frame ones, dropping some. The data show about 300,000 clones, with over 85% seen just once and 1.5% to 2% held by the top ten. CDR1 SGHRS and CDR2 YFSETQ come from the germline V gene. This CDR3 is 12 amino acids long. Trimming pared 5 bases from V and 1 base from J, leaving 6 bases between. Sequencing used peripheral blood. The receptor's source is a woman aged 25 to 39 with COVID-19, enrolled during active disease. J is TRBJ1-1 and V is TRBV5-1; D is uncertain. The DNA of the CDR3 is TGCGCCAGCAGGGAGGGGAACACTGAAGCTTTCTTT. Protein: CASREGNTEAFF.